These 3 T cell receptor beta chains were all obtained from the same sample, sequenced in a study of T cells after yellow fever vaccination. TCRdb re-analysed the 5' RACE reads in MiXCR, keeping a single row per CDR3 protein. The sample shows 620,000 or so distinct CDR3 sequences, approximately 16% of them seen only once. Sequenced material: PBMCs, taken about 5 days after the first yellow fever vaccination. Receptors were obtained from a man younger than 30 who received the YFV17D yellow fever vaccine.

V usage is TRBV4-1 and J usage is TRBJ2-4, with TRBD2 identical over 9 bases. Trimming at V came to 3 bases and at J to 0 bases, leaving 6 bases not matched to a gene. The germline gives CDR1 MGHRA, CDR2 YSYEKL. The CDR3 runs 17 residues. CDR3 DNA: TGCGCCAGCAGCCACCCAGCGGGGGGCCGAGCCAAAAACATTCAGTACTTC. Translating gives CASSHPAGGRAKNIQYF.

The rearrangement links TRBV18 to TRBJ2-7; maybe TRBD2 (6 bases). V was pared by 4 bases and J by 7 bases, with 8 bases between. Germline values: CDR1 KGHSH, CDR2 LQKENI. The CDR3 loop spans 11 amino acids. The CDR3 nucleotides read TGTGCCAGCTCACTCGGGGGAGAGCAGTACGTC. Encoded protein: CASSLGGEQYV.

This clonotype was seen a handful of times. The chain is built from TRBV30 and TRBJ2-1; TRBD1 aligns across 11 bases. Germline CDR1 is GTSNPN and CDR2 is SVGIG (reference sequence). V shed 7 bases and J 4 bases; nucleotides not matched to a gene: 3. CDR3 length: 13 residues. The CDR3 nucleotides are TGTGCCTTTGGACAGGGGGCTTACAATGAGCAGTTCTTC. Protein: CAFGQGAYNEQFF.